A selection of T cell receptor beta chains follows, all from one sample in a study of T cell responses to AZD1222 COVID-19 vaccine. The method was immunoSEQ multiplex PCR; TCRdb's version includes in-frame clones alone and lacks a portion of them. The sample records around 140,000 clones, more than 85% being singletons. The starting material was peripheral blood, obtained after recovery from COVID-19. All receptors come from an adult who had recovered from COVID-19. Each CDR3 is given with its conserved first and last residue. A D gene is named only where the DNA matches it firmly. The size of a clone is reported for some rows only, either as once, few or many, or as a class for expanded clones.

abundance,j_gene,v_gene,d_gene,CDR3aa,CDR3nt
NA,TRBJ2-1,TRBV30,NA,CAWSVRRGSYNEQFF,TGTGCCTGGAGTGTAAGACGGGGATCCTACAATGAGCAGTTCTTC
NA,TRBJ2-7,TRBV28,TRBD2,CASSLIRTDSSGYEQYF,TGTGCCAGCAGTTTAATTAGGACCGATTCTAGCGGCTACGAGCAGTACTTC
once,TRBJ2-3,TRBV7-6,TRBD2,CASSLGLAGLDTQYF,TGTGCCAGCAGCTTAGGGCTAGCGGGACTAGATACGCAGTATTTT
NA,TRBJ1-5,TRBV19,NA,CASTPRQGGQPQHF,TGTGCCAGTACCCCCCGGCAGGGTGGCCAGCCCCAGCATTTT
once,TRBJ1-5,TRBV30,TRBD1,CAWRQGGGNQPQHF,TGTGCCTGGAGGCAAGGGGGCGGCAATCAGCCCCAGCATTTT
NA,TRBJ1-3,TRBV9,TRBD1,CASSSRQGLGNTIYF,TGTGCCAGCAGCTCCCGACAGGGGCTTGGAAACACCATATATTTT
NA,TRBJ2-3,TRBV18,NA,CASSPPLTPDDTQYF,TGTGCCAGCTCACCACCTCTGACACCGGACGATACGCAGTATTTT
NA,TRBJ2-3,TRBV3-1/TRBV3-2,TRBD2,CASSRTLLAGGKDTQYF,TGTGCCAGCAGCCGAACCCTACTAGCGGGAGGTAAAGATACGCAGTATTTT
NA,TRBJ1-1,TRBV3-1/TRBV3-2,NA,CASSQGRVNTEAFF,TGTGCCAGCAGCCAGGGACGGGTGAACACTGAAGCTTTCTTT
once,TRBJ2-5,TRBV5-1,NA,CASSGTQETQYF,TGCGCCAGCAGTGGTACACAAGAGACCCAGTACTTC
NA,TRBJ1-1,TRBV9,TRBD1,CASSVGRTGVNTEAFF,TGTGCCAGCAGCGTGGGGCGGACAGGCGTGAACACTGAAGCTTTCTTT
NA,TRBJ2-2,TRBV18,TRBD1,CASSPGTGNTGELFF,TGTGCCAGCTCACCCGGGACAGGGAACACCGGGGAGCTGTTTTTT
NA,TRBJ1-4,TRBV3-1/TRBV3-2,NA,CASSPGIRANEKLFF,TGTGCCAGCAGCCCAGGGATTAGGGCTAATGAAAAACTGTTTTTT
once,TRBJ2-2,TRBV3-1/TRBV3-2,NA,CASSQEGFVDHSTGELFF,TGTGCCAGCAGCCAGGAAGGGTTCGTAGATCATTCCACCGGGGAGCTGTTTTTT
once,TRBJ2-1,TRBV19,NA,CATSPTGRLEQFF,TGTGCCACCTCCCCGACGGGGCGATTAGAGCAGTTCTTC
NA,TRBJ1-2,TRBV29-1,NA,CSVGSGTRGETNYGYTF,TGCAGCGTTGGAAGCGGGACAAGGGGGGAAACTAACTATGGCTACACCTTC
once,TRBJ1-5,TRBV27,NA,CASSRSLYPGSKGSNQPQHF,TGTGCCAGCAGTCGCTCATTATATCCCGGGTCTAAGGGGAGCAATCAGCCCCAGCATTTT
NA,TRBJ2-3,TRBV28,NA,CASITPQGWGSTDTQYF,TGTGCCAGCATTACACCCCAGGGTTGGGGAAGCACAGATACGCAGTATTTT
NA,TRBJ2-5,TRBV9,TRBD1,CASSVDTGGYQETQYF,TGTGCCAGCAGCGTAGATACAGGGGGGTACCAAGAGACCCAGTACTTC
NA,TRBJ2-5,TRBV7-3,TRBD2,CASSLGGIQETQYF,TGTGCCAGCAGCTTGGGGGGGATCCAAGAGACCCAGTACTTC
NA,TRBJ1-1,TRBV24-1,NA,CATSDYRGEAFF,TGTGCCACCAGTGATTATAGGGGGGAAGCTTTCTTT
NA,TRBJ2-3,TRBV18,NA,CASSPPPQDTQYF,TGTGCCAGCTCACCACCCCCCCAGGATACGCAGTATTTT
NA,TRBJ1-5,TRBV3-1/TRBV3-2,TRBD1,CASSQFGTGVDQPQHF,TGTGCCAGCAGCCAATTCGGGACAGGGGTCGATCAGCCCCAGCATTTT
NA,TRBJ2-3,TRBV2,TRBD2,CASSDLRLAGERTDTQYF,TGTGCCAGCAGTGACCTCCGTCTGGCGGGAGAAAGGACAGATACGCAGTATTTT
NA,TRBJ1-6,TRBV6-5,NA,CASSRGTDLSPLHF,TGTGCCAGCAGCCGCGGGACCGACCTGTCACCCCTCCACTTT
NA,TRBJ1-2,TRBV5-4,NA,CASSSGGRIAAWGF,TGTGCCAGCAGCTCAGGTGGGCGGATCGCTGCTTGGGGTTTC
NA,TRBJ2-2,TRBV10-3,TRBD2,CAISLAGTNTGELFF,TGTGCCATCAGCCTAGCGGGAACGAACACCGGGGAGCTGTTTTTT
NA,TRBJ2-2,TRBV4-1,NA,CASSQEGNVGEGELFF,TGCGCCAGCAGCCAAGAAGGCAATGTGGGGGAAGGGGAGCTGTTTTTT
NA,TRBJ2-7,TRBV28,NA,CASTGATYEQYF,TGTGCCAGCACGGGCGCAACCTACGAGCAGTACTTC
NA,TRBJ1-1,TRBV10-3,NA,CAISDVREAFF,TGTGCCATCAGTGATGTACGCGAAGCTTTCTTT
NA,TRBJ1-4,TRBV10-3,NA,CATGWGQGNKTTNEKLFF,TGTGCCACCGGATGGGGGCAGGGGAACAAGACAACTAATGAAAAACTGTTTTTT
NA,TRBJ2-7,TRBV7-9,NA,CASSFKTEQYF,TGTGCCAGCAGCTTCAAAACCGAGCAGTACTTC
few,TRBJ1-5,TRBV6-4,TRBD1,CASSRTGGNQPQHF,TGTGCCAGCAGCAGGACAGGGGGCAATCAGCCCCAGCATTTT
NA,TRBJ2-1,TRBV6-6,NA,CASSPLQTTGVSYNEQFF,TGTGCCAGCAGTCCCCTACAGACGACGGGGGTCTCCTACAATGAGCAGTTCTTC
NA,TRBJ2-2,TRBV10-3,NA,CAISSSATAGELFF,TGTGCCATCAGTTCGTCCGCGACTGCCGGGGAGCTGTTTTTT
NA,TRBJ2-7,TRBV6-5,TRBD1,CASSPDRGRSYEQYF,TGTGCCAGCAGTCCCGACAGGGGACGCTCCTACGAGCAGTACTTC
NA,TRBJ2-7,TRBV27,NA,CASSLTQGPYEQYF,TGTGCCAGCAGTTTAACACAGGGCCCCTACGAGCAGTACTTC
NA,TRBJ2-3,TRBV5-1,NA,CASSSREVADTQYF,TGCGCCAGCAGCTCTAGGGAAGTAGCAGATACGCAGTATTTT
NA,TRBJ2-1,TRBV27,TRBD2,CASRRVRGGSYNEQFF,TGTGCCAGCAGGAGGGTTCGCGGGGGCTCCTACAATGAGCAGTTCTTC
NA,TRBJ1-6,TRBV28,TRBD1,CASSFPTGGNSPLHF,TGTGCCAGCAGTTTCCCCACAGGGGGTAATTCACCCCTCCACTTT
NA,TRBJ2-6,TRBV5-6,NA,CASSSIGSGANVLTF,TGTGCCAGCAGCTCGATAGGGTCTGGGGCCAACGTCCTGACTTTC
NA,TRBJ2-1,TRBV5-5,TRBD2,CASSTPPGLAGESGYNEQFF,TGTGCCAGCAGCACCCCACCGGGACTAGCGGGAGAAAGTGGATACAATGAGCAGTTCTTC
once,TRBJ2-2,TRBV24-1,TRBD1,CATSGWTGAINTGELFF,TGTGCCACCAGTGGTTGGACAGGGGCAATTAACACCGGGGAGCTGTTTTTT